Sequencing of this T cell receptor beta chain was carried out in a study of circulating and synovial CD4+ cells in juvenile arthritis. TCRdb's table, derived via immunoSEQ multiplex PCR, lists solely in-frame clones and lacks some. The sample holds 36,000 or so clones, over 85% seen once. The study's findings and limits: Compared with bulk blood, circulating pathogenic-like lymphocytes shared substantially more CDR3 sequences with synovial T cells. Diversity here was lower than in bulk blood CD4 cells.

Comments on this clone: Its matching antigen is unknown.

The CDR3 loop spans 16 amino acids. CDR1 and CDR2 from the germline V gene are SEHNR and FQNEAQ (reference sequence). V was cut by 5 bases and J by 0 bases, with 15 bases left in between. Sequencing input: CD4+ T cells from blood. The J gene is TRBJ2-3, the V gene TRBV7-9; perhaps TRBD1 as D (6 bases). This receptor was identified in a human donor with juvenile idiopathic arthritis. The CDR3 reads CASSPAGTRSTDTQYF. CDR3 nucleotide sequence: TGTGCCAGCAGCCCCGCCGGGACACGGAGCACAGATACGCAGTATTTT. The variable domain in full, completed from reference TRBV7-9 and TRBJ2-3, reads DTGVSQNPRHKITKRGQNVTFRCDPISEHNRLYWYRQTLGQGPEFLTYFQNEAQLEKSRLLSDRFSAERPKGSFSTLEIQRTEQGDSAMYLCASSPAGTRSTDTQYFGPGTRLTVL.